This T cell receptor beta chain was sequenced for a study of T-cell memory formation after mild COVID-19. At the level of the study: Largely, TCR clusters stayed within a single donor.

Notes on the study in general: Clones that contracted from day 15 to 85 had balanced CD4/CD8; later expanders were CD4+ biased. Second-wave clones with a day 37 peak had unconfirmed SARS-CoV-2 specificity. Researchers report contracting CD4+ clones mostly in CM and EM, with CD8+ clones in EMRA.

The CDR3 length is 15 residues. Germline V gene lookup returns CDR1 SGHTA and CDR2 FQGNSA. With 3 bases clipped from V and 7 bases from J, the junction kept 8 bases outside the gene matches. This clonotype turned up a few times. Antigen unknown. MiXCR, run by TCRdb on the 5' RACE reads, gives a single entry per CDR3 protein. The table has fewer than 350,000 distinct CDR3 sequences, about 20% seen once. The origin of this receptor is a man between 18 and 35 years old who had mild COVID-19 (a few samples of this study predate the infection). Cell type and time point are not known. The sequencing input was PBMCs or a T cell subset sorted from them (not recorded which). The chain employs TRBV7-2 and TRBJ2-3; 9 nucleotides agree with TRBD2. Here the CDR3 reads CASSLGGLATYTQYF. Here the CDR3 DNA reads TGTGCCAGCAGCTTGGGAGGACTAGCGACCTATACGCAGTATTTT.